What follows are 23 T cell receptor beta chains derived from one specimen sequenced in a study of T cells expressing NK-cell markers. From its re-call of the 5' RACE reads, TCRdb lists each CDR3 protein once, without DNA. The sample data list hundreds of thousands of distinct CDR3 sequences. Sequenced sample: blood T cells: a sorted CD56 or NKG2C T cell subset, CD4+ or CD8+ T cells, or bulk PBMC T cells (not recorded which). Source of these receptors: a woman between 18 and 70 years old in good health.

The chain links TRBV7-2 to TRBJ1-4; TCRdb selects TRBD1, and the lack of DNA leaves this call unchecked. Germline CDR1 reads SGHTA; CDR2 reads FQGNSA. The CDR3 extends over 14 amino acids. This CDR3 is CASSLMGGREKLFF.

This chain connects TRBV9 to TRBJ1-1; the TRBD1 assignment by TCRdb is unverifiable without DNA. The germline CDR1 and CDR2 sequences are SGDLS and YYNGEE. This CDR3 spans 14 amino acids. The CDR3 loop is CASSAETGNTEAFF.

The rearrangement uses TRBV21-1 and TRBJ2-1; the D gene TCRdb calls, TRBD2, cannot be checked with no DNA. TRBV21-1 is a known pseudogene. The CDR3 has 13 residues. The CDR3 region is CASSKGQLAAQFF.

V usage is TRBV5-1 and J usage is TRBJ2-1; TCRdb lists TRBD2, though no DNA is available to test this call. CDR1 SGHRS and CDR2 YFSETQ come from the germline V gene. This CDR3 comprises 16 residues. CDR3 region: CASAGTSGVTYNEQFF.

This chain connects TRBV6-2 or TRBV6-3 to TRBJ2-7. The germline V gene has CDR1 MNHEY and CDR2 SVGEGT. CDR3 length: 16 residues. CDR3 protein: CASSYSNTNPDYEQYF.

J is TRBJ2-3 and V is TRBV5-1; TCRdb outputs TRBD2, but without DNA this stays unchecked. The germline CDR1 and CDR2 sequences are SGHRS and YFSETQ. This CDR3 region has 13 residues. The CDR3 loop reads CASSLILPDTQYF.

The V call is TRBV20-1, the J call TRBJ1-2; with no DNA, the TCRdb D assignment of TRBD1 cannot be verified. Germline loops: CDR1 DFQATT, CDR2 SNEGSKA (reference sequence). This CDR3 has 13 residues. The CDR3 protein is CSAREQGAKGYTF.

The chain carries TRBV9 and TRBJ2-1; TCRdb's D gene call, TRBD1, goes unchecked for lack of DNA. The CDR3 is 17 residues long. Per germline, CDR1 SGDLS and CDR2 YYNGEE. The CDR3 protein is CASSVDPPGGSYNEQFF.

The chain carries TRBV10-3 and TRBJ1-2; TCRdb designates TRBD1, a call that cannot be tested without DNA. The CDR3 contains 13 residues. Germline loops: CDR1 ENHRY, CDR2 SYGVKD. The chain's CDR3 is CAISTRANYGYTF.

The chain carries TRBV7-9 and TRBJ1-4; the D gene TCRdb calls, TRBD1, cannot be checked with no DNA. There are 15 residues in the CDR3. CDR1 SEHNR and CDR2 FQNEAQ come from the germline V gene (reference sequence). The CDR3 loop reads CASSGTGVPNEKLFF.

The chain links TRBV29-1 to TRBJ2-3. The CDR3 sequence is 12 residues long. Per germline, CDR1 SQVTM and CDR2 ANQGSEA. CDR3 in amino acids: CSVVSSTDTQYF.

This chain uses TRBV10-3 with TRBJ1-2; the D gene TCRdb calls, TRBD1, cannot be checked with no DNA. This CDR3 is 12 amino acids long. The V gene's germline CDR1 is ENHRY and CDR2 SYGVKD. This chain's CDR3 is CAISDDSSGYTF.

The chain couples TRBV9 to TRBJ2-2; TCRdb calls TRBD1, which cannot be checked without DNA. This CDR3 has 15 amino acids. CDR1 and CDR2 (germline): SGDLS, YYNGEE. CDR3 residues: CASNKGRTNTGELFF.

The V call is TRBV5-1, the J call TRBJ2-2; TCRdb proposes TRBD2, but this gene call is untestable without DNA. The CDR3 totals 17 residues. The germline gives CDR1 SGHRS, CDR2 YFSETQ. The CDR3 region is CASSLRLAGASTGELFF.

The chain uses TRBV23-1 and TRBJ2-3; absent DNA, TCRdb's TRBD1 call cannot be checked. TRBV23-1 qualifies as an ORF whose function is uncertain. The CDR3 runs 12 residues. CDR3 sequence: CASSLGRDTQYF.

The gene calls are TRBV11-2 and TRBJ2-2. The CDR3 spans 15 residues. Germline V CDR1 and CDR2: SGHAT, FQNNGV. The CDR3 sequence: CASSHGGSNTGELFF.

This chain uses TRBV5-1 with TRBJ1-1. Germline V lookup: CDR1 SGHRS, CDR2 YFSETQ. The CDR3 length is 14 residues. The CDR3 protein is CASSSGRGPTEAFF.

The V and J genes are TRBV29-1 and TRBJ2-6. The CDR3 spans 13 residues. Germline V gene lookup returns CDR1 SQVTM and CDR2 ANQGSEA. The CDR3 loop is CSAVGAGANVLTF.

V gene TRBV5-5 combines with J gene TRBJ2-1; TCRdb selects TRBD2, and the lack of DNA leaves this call unchecked. Germline V gene data show CDR1 as SGHKS and CDR2 as YYEKEE (reference sequence). This CDR3 has 18 amino acids. The CDR3 protein is CASSFAGVGLAAYNEQFF.

This sequence joins TRBV7-3 and TRBJ2-6. The CDR3 is 15 residues long. Germline V gives CDR1 SGHTA, CDR2 FQGTGA. This CDR3 reads CASREHNSGANVLTF. Using reference TRBV7-3 and TRBJ2-6 for the parts outside the CDR3, the full variable domain is GAGVSQTPSNKVTEKGKYVELRCDPISGHTALYWYRQSLGQGPEFLIYFQGTGAADDSGLPNDRFFAVRPEGSVSTLKIQRTERGDSAVYLCASREHNSGANVLTFGAGSRLTVL.

J is TRBJ2-1 and V is TRBV6-1; TCRdb reports TRBD1, a call that lacks DNA to check it against. This CDR3 has 15 residues. In germline, CDR1 is MNHNS, CDR2 SASEGT. Here the CDR3 reads CASRPLGSGYNEQFF.

The rearrangement uses TRBV15 and TRBJ2-5; TCRdb reports TRBD2, a call that lacks DNA to check it against. The germline V gene has CDR1 LNHNV and CDR2 YYDKDF (reference sequence). CDR3 length: 16 residues. The CDR3 protein is CATSRTILADQETQYF. The full variable domain, with the rest looked up from reference TRBV15 and TRBJ2-5, is DAMVIQNPRYQVTQFGKPVTLSCSQTLNHNVMYWYQQKSSQAPKLLFHYYDKDFNNEADTPDNFQSRRPNTSFCFLDIRSPGLGDTAMYLCATSRTILADQETQYFGPGTRLLVL.

The chain couples TRBV25-1 to TRBJ2-3; absent DNA, TCRdb's TRBD1 call cannot be checked. From germline, CDR1 is MGHDK and CDR2 SYGVNS. The CDR3 extends over 15 amino acids. CDR3 amino acids: CASSPDYRFTDTQYF.